This entry features one TCR beta chain sequence. Which antigen it targets is not known. Per-base qualities were not stored, and no clone one base away is much larger. TRB sequencing was run on genomic DNA with either the immunoSEQ assay at survey resolution or the hsTCRB kit. For the original study's pipeline: The immunoSEQ software handled initial read processing, and the LymphoSeq R package was used for repertoire analyses. For each TRB dataset, clonality was calculated as 1 minus normalized Shannon entropy, and the Gini coefficient was computed as well. To infer phenotypes in unsorted samples, TRB sequences from sorted subsets of the recipient or donor were mapped onto unsorted samples from the same recipient. TCRdb provides this immuneACCESS table in a form limited to in-frame rearrangements. Some clones are lacking; in checked studies, under half of them reflect an unresolved V gene, and why the rest are absent is not known. The DNA gave D and trimming, while V, J and clone size come from that table. The sample records several thousand clones, around 75% of which are singletons. The ten largest account for 20% to 25% of the sample.

This sample is drawn from a study of T cells after posttransplantation cyclophosphamide listed by TCRdb under 2016. Study-wide context: T cell repertoire reconstitution was tracked by TRB sequencing after myeloablative bone marrow transplantation in which posttransplantation cyclophosphamide was used as GVHD prophylaxis. In 3 patients, up to roughly 3 additional blood samples taken between 2 and 5.2 years after transplant also underwent TRB sequencing, as did pretransplant blood from a handful of patients. Because TRA and TRB clonality were tightly correlated in several samples, subsequent TCR analyses were focused on TRB only. Blood from every one of the roughly 30 PTCy patients who had 1-year posttransplant specimens underwent TRB sequencing. Public TRB sequences were searched against a database of over 3,000 sequences associated with responses to pathogens, tumor antigens, self-antigens and alloantigens. Antigen receptor sequencing covered samples from about 40 PTCy-treated patients and 16 of their related bone marrow donors. Findings and caveats that apply to the study as a whole: Across 45 or so patients, TRB clonality was highly associated with recipient CMV seropositivity and CMV reactivation, and PTCy diversity was similar to diversity in CNI/methotrexate controls. Donor-recipient similarity was low at 1-2 months but increased during the first year, and donor CD8+ memory clones often dominated later blood repertoires. The TRB repertoires of T cells infiltrating skin or the GI tract showed only limited overlap with the TRB repertoires found in blood.

The intended sense of this specimen's treatment or condition label: high-dose cyclophosphamide on days +3 and +4 as single-agent GVHD prophylaxis. PTCy patients received busulfan and fludarabine conditioning, a related or unrelated marrow graft, and cyclophosphamide on days +3 and +4. The PTCy-treated patients were drawn from a prospective, multi-institutional clinical trial. Peripheral blood and bone marrow mononuclear cells were isolated by Ficoll-Hypaque density centrifugation and cryopreserved. From the cysteine through the phenylalanine, the CDR3 covers 14 amino acids. Of all the DNA, just the CDR3 is kept, 42 bases in frame from base 1. The junction shows trimming of 5 bases on V and 2 bases on J, plus 11 bases between the germline ends. The germline V gene provides CDR1 SGHTA and CDR2 FQGTGA.

The chain couples TRBV7-3 to TRBJ2-3; matching of 5 bases hints at TRBD1 as the D gene. The material sequenced was PBMCs, taken almost 1,500 days after allogeneic stem cell transplant with posttransplant cyclophosphamide. The receptor was derived from a male patient aged 25-45 years who received an allogeneic stem cell transplant from a related donor, was CMV-positive, and had acute GVHD only. Following transplantation, T cells from the graft donor may be among those present. The DNA is TGTGCCAGCAGCATCCAGGGATACACAGATACGCAGTATTTT. Its protein reads: CASSIQGYTDTQYF.